Listed below are T cell receptor beta chains from one sample, sequenced in a study of shared clonotypes between healthy human individuals. Repertoires were generated with immunoSEQ multiplex PCR, while TCRdb's copy carries only in-frame clones and drops some. The repertoire consists of roughly 2,300,000 clones, with 85% to 95% occurring once and the leading ten covering 0.37%. The sequenced sample was naive CD4+ T cells from PBMCs. The origin of the receptors is a young man in good health. Some clones in this sample may be carry-over from other donors' samples. Both conserved end residues are part of each CDR3. The D gene is left open where the match is weak. Clone size is shown for a subset of rows, as once, few, many or a class of expanded clone.

d_gene,abundance,j_gene,v_gene,CDR3aa,CDR3nt
TRBD2,NA,TRBJ2-7,TRBV5-6,CAATSVSGYYEQYF,TGTGCCGCTACAAGCGTTAGCGGGTACTACGAGCAGTACTTC
NA,NA,TRBJ1-2,TRBV28,CASSLSGSPYGYTF,TGTGCCAGCAGTTTATCGGGCAGCCCCTATGGCTACACCTTC
TRBD1,NA,TRBJ2-7,TRBV7-2,CASSLDGPGQGYEQYF,TGTGCCAGCAGCTTAGATGGTCCGGGACAGGGTTACGAGCAGTACTTC
NA,once,TRBJ2-1,TRBV19,CASRRVASGNEQFF,TGTGCCAGTAGGAGGGTAGCGTCAGGAAATGAGCAGTTCTTC
NA,NA,TRBJ2-4,TRBV7-9,CASSDQDRNRGGQYF,TGTGCCAGCAGCGACCAGGATAGGAACAGGGGAGGCCAGTACTTC
NA,few,TRBJ1-5,TRBV7-9,CASSLDWGEPQHF,TGTGCCAGCAGCTTAGACTGGGGGGAGCCCCAGCATTTT
NA,NA,TRBJ2-1,TRBV11-3,CASSGRGVVENEQFF,TGTGCCAGCAGTGGAAGAGGGGTGGTAGAAAATGAGCAGTTCTTC
TRBD1,NA,TRBJ2-3,TRBV27,CASSQSRGNDTDTQYF,TGTGCCAGCAGTCAATCCAGGGGGAACGACACAGATACGCAGTATTTT
NA,NA,TRBJ2-4,TRBV11-1,CASSKERVAKNIQYF,TGTGCCAGCAGCAAGGAGCGGGTAGCCAAAAACATTCAGTACTTC
NA,once,TRBJ1-1,TRBV2,CASRYTNTEAFF,TGTGCCAGCAGATACACGAACACTGAAGCTTTCTTT
NA,once,TRBJ2-3,TRBV28,CASSLLASHYRSTQYF,TGTGCCAGCAGTCTCCTCGCTTCTCACTACCGGAGCACGCAGTATTTT
NA,NA,TRBJ2-7,TRBV30,CAWSVGQGSAYEQYF,TGTGCCTGGAGTGTAGGGCAGGGGAGCGCCTACGAGCAGTACTTC
NA,NA,TRBJ1-1,TRBV5-6,CASSFGGNTEAFF,TGTGCCAGCAGCTTCGGGGGGAACACTGAAGCTTTCTTT
TRBD2,NA,TRBJ2-7,TRBV18,CASSPLAGAVNEQYF,TGTGCCAGCTCACCATTAGCGGGAGCTGTCAACGAGCAGTACTTC
NA,NA,TRBJ2-7,TRBV25-1,CASSERYPEKQYF,TGTGCCAGCAGTGAACGCTACCCCGAAAAGCAGTACTTC
NA,few,TRBJ1-2,TRBV27,CASALKAYGYGYTF,TGTGCCAGCGCGCTCAAGGCTTATGGCTATGGCTACACCTTC
TRBD2,NA,TRBJ2-7,TRBV7-3,CASSPGLAGLYEQYF,TGTGCCAGCAGCCCGGGACTAGCGGGATTGTACGAGCAGTACTTC
NA,NA,TRBJ1-6,TRBV27,CASSLEDNSPLHF,TGTGCCAGCAGCCTGGAGGATAATTCACCCCTCCACTTT
TRBD1,NA,TRBJ2-3,TRBV28,CATTGSLYTDTQYF,TGTGCGACGACAGGGTCACTCTACACAGATACGCAGTATTTT
TRBD2,NA,TRBJ2-2,TRBV7-2,CASSSDLAGGYTGELFF,TGTGCCAGCAGCTCCGACCTAGCGGGAGGGTACACCGGGGAGCTGTTTTTT
NA,NA,TRBJ2-7,TRBV11-2,CASSLHRESRYEQYF,TGTGCCAGCAGCTTACATAGAGAGTCGCGCTACGAGCAGTACTTC
NA,NA,TRBJ2-5,TRBV4-1,CASSQDHGETQYF,TGCGCCAGCAGCCAAGATCATGGGGAGACCCAGTACTTC
NA,NA,TRBJ2-4,TRBV30,CAWRAGTGFLAGAKNIQYF,TGTGCCTGGAGGGCCGGGACAGGGTTTCTAGCGGGAGCCAAAAACATTCAGTACTTC
NA,NA,TRBJ2-7,TRBV5-4,CASSLDGTGTYEQYF,TGTGCCAGCAGCTTGGATGGGACGGGCACCTACGAGCAGTACTTC
NA,NA,TRBJ1-1,TRBV11-2,CASSWGAEGAFF,TGTGCCAGCAGCTGGGGGGCCGAGGGAGCTTTCTTT
NA,NA,TRBJ2-3,TRBV5-4,CASSLSSPRTDTQYF,TGTGCCAGCAGCTTAAGCTCACCACGGACAGATACGCAGTATTTT
NA,NA,TRBJ2-3,TRBV27,CASSLRRTDTQYF,TGTGCCAGCAGTTTACGTCGCACAGATACGCAGTATTTT
TRBD1,NA,TRBJ2-2,TRBV25-1,CASSRLTGVAGELFF,TGTGCCAGCAGTAGGTTAACAGGGGTAGCCGGGGAGCTGTTTTTT
NA,NA,TRBJ2-3,TRBV28,CASSPPGLTLTDTQYF,TGTGCCAGCAGTCCTCCGGGACTTACTCTCACAGATACGCAGTATTTT
NA,NA,TRBJ1-5,TRBV5-1,CASSLVPDQPQHF,TGCGCCAGCAGCTTGGTGCCGGATCAGCCCCAGCATTTT
TRBD2,once,TRBJ2-7,TRBV7-2,CASSLGTSPREQYF,TGTGCCAGCAGCTTAGGGACTAGCCCCCGCGAGCAGTACTTC
NA,NA,TRBJ2-1,TRBV6-5,CASSYGRPEFDEQFF,TGTGCCAGCAGTTACGGACGACCGGAGTTCGATGAGCAGTTCTTC
NA,NA,TRBJ2-2,TRBV2,CASYPQGRKAGELFF,TGTGCCAGCTACCCACAGGGTCGGAAGGCCGGGGAGCTGTTTTTT
TRBD2,NA,TRBJ2-1,TRBV7-9,CASRFSGRAGYNEQFF,TGTGCCAGCAGGTTTAGCGGGAGGGCCGGGTACAATGAGCAGTTCTTC
TRBD1,NA,TRBJ1-6,TRBV7-2,CAIEKGGSLHF,TGTGCCATCGAGAAAGGGGGCTCTCTCCACTTT
NA,few,TRBJ1-5,TRBV18,CASSPPGGDQPQHF,TGTGCCAGCTCACCACCCGGTGGGGATCAGCCCCAGCATTTT
NA,NA,TRBJ2-2,TRBV9,CASSVLEWSGELFF,TGTGCCAGCAGCGTCCTCGAATGGTCCGGGGAGCTGTTTTTT
TRBD1,NA,TRBJ2-5,TRBV25-1,CASSARDRGFGTQYF,TGTGCCAGCAGTGCCCGGGACAGGGGATTTGGGACCCAGTACTTC
TRBD1,NA,TRBJ2-5,TRBV10-3,CAISQSGTGGKVETQYF,TGTGCCATCAGTCAATCCGGGACAGGGGGTAAAGTGGAGACCCAGTACTTC
NA,NA,TRBJ2-1,TRBV21-1,CASSKAGLRDRGMYNEQFF,TGTGCCAGCAGCAAAGCAGGCCTACGAGACAGGGGGATGTACAATGAGCAGTTCTTC
NA,NA,TRBJ2-1,TRBV6-5,CASSSVSSYNEQFF,TGTGCCAGCAGTTCAGTTAGTTCCTACAATGAGCAGTTCTTC
NA,NA,TRBJ1-6,TRBV6-1,CASSEARGSLHF,TGTGCCAGCAGTGAAGCGCGCGGGAGCCTCCACTTT
NA,NA,TRBJ1-3,TRBV14,CASSPSTGNTIYF,TGTGCCAGCAGCCCCAGTACTGGAAACACCATATATTTT
TRBD1,NA,TRBJ2-3,TRBV5-1,CASRRTGEPDTQYF,TGCGCCAGCAGGAGGACAGGGGAACCAGATACGCAGTATTTT
NA,NA,TRBJ2-1,TRBV18,CASSPDLYNEQFF,TGTGCCAGCTCACCAGACTTGTACAATGAGCAGTTCTTC
NA,NA,TRBJ2-1,TRBV28,CASSLYAAGREEQFF,TGTGCCAGCAGTTTATATGCGGCGGGTAGGGAAGAGCAGTTCTTC
TRBD1,NA,TRBJ2-5,TRBV5-1,CASSVSGGARETQYF,TGCGCCAGCAGCGTATCAGGGGGCGCCCGGGAGACCCAGTACTTC
TRBD1,NA,TRBJ1-1,TRBV6-5,CASRPPGQGVDGFF,TGTGCCAGCAGACCACCGGGACAGGGGGTGGATGGTTTCTTT
NA,NA,TRBJ2-4,TRBV10-3,CAISDLAKNIQYF,TGTGCCATCAGTGACCTAGCCAAAAACATTCAGTACTTC
NA,NA,TRBJ2-4,TRBV28,CASTPSPGLNIQYF,TGTGCCAGCACTCCAAGTCCAGGGTTGAACATTCAGTACTTC
NA,NA,TRBJ1-3,TRBV28,CASSLFRTAGNTIYF,TGTGCCAGCAGTTTATTTCGGACTGCTGGAAACACCATATATTTT
TRBD2,NA,TRBJ2-1,TRBV5-1,CASNIGLAGANEQFF,TGCGCCAGCAATATAGGACTAGCGGGAGCGAATGAGCAGTTCTTC
TRBD1,NA,TRBJ1-1,TRBV28,CASSRPDRDPKWEKNTEAFF,TGTGCCAGCAGCCGTCCTGACAGGGACCCCAAGTGGGAAAAGAACACTGAAGCTTTCTTT